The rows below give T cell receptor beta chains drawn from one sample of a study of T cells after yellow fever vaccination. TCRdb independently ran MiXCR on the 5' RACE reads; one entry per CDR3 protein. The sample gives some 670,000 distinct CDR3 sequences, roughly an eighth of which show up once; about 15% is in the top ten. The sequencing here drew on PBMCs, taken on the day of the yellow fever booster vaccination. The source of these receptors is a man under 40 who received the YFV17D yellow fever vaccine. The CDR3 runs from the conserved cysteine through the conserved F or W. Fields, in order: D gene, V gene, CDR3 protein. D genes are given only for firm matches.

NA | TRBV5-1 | CASSGPADEQYF
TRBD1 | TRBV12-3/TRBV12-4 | CASRGRDRVYSNQPQHF
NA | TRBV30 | CAWSAEETQYF
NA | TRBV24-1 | CATSDPTAYNEQFF
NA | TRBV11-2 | CASSLNEPQTQYF
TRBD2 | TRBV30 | CAWSVTGGRGQFF
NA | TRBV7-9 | CASSLALRTHNEQFF
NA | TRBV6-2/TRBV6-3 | CASSYSGRVSSYNEQFF
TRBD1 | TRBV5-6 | CASSWRQGTYEQYF
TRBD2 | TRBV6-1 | CAAKELAGPSGEQFF
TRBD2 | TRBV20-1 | CSARVGTSGNTEQFF
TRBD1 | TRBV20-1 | CSARDRVRTEAFF
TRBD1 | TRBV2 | CASRGQGAGELFF
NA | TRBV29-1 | CSGTTDTQYF